This TCR beta chain originates from a study of T cells after yellow fever vaccination (dated by TCRdb to about 2019). As for the study more broadly: The SMART-Seq v4 Ultra Low Input RNA kit was used to prepare libraries from fractions with low cell numbers. To track T-cell clones before and after primary and booster YFV17D yellow fever vaccination, bulk TCR alpha and beta repertoires were sequenced longitudinally. Two healthy male donors, one aged 18 to 30 and one aged 30 to 40 years, were included in the cohort. Blood samples were taken at several timepoints before and after primary and secondary immunization, and bulk PBMC replicates and cell subsets were isolated.

This specimen's treatment or condition label, interpreted: live attenuated yellow fever vaccine strain. Two biological replicates of bulk PBMCs were collected at each blood-draw timepoint. A standard Ficoll-Paque protocol was used to isolate PBMCs from peripheral blood. TriZol was used to extract RNA from bulk PBMCs, CD4 and CD8 fractions, and dextramer-positive and dextramer-negative fractions. Synthesis of TCR cDNA relied on 5'RACE template switching, a step that introduced a universal primer site along with unique molecular identifiers. cDNA synthesis was primed from both the TCR alpha and TCR beta constant segments. Library amplification used two PCR steps, and the second PCR step added sample barcodes and sequencing adapters. Sequencing of libraries was performed on Illumina HiSeq 2500 (2x100 bp) or NovaSeq (2x150 bp). On the authors' methods: Demultiplexing of reads and collapsing into UMI consensus sequences were performed with MIGEC, and V(D)J alignment was carried out with MiXCR. Vaccine-responding clonotypes were identified with edgeR using replicate PBMC samples, with FDR below 0.01 and a log2 fold change above 5 up to day 15 being required. CD4 or CD8 identity was assigned to each bulk clonotype according to whether the clonotype was present at higher abundance in the sequenced CD4 repertoire or the sequenced CD8 repertoire. TCRdb reprocessed the public reads (quality trimming at Q25 with fastp, clone calling with MiXCR) and kept in-frame beta chains. Entries are consolidated by CDR3 protein sequence, retaining the most common genes and DNA. TCRdb assigned the V and J calls; the authors' analysis was not used. In all, the sample holds about 400,000 distinct CDR3 sequences, and roughly 6.1% of those were seen once. Around 16% of the sample goes to the ten largest clones.

The study at large found these results: After the booster, most of the clones that had expanded following primary vaccination were detected again (around 95% of CD4 and around 90% of CD8), which suggests that memory was broadly maintained. A small fraction of clonotypes appeared in both the CD4 and CD8 compartments, likely as a result of convergent recombination. The study included only a couple of donors, which limits how far the findings can be generalized. Computational filtering was required because FACS-sorted repertoires could contain abundant contaminating clonotypes from the bulk population. The secondary T-cell response was weaker than the primary response but faster, peaking on day 5 instead of day 15.

CDR1 is given as MNHNY and CDR2 as SVGAGI, both from the germline V gene (reference sequence). The junction shows trimming of 5 bases on V and 15 bases on J, and the gene matches do not reach 7 bases of it. The CDR3 numbers 12 residues from cysteine through phenylalanine. Only the CDR3 region is kept as DNA, spanning 36 bases read in frame from base 1. This clonotype was detected only a few times. Its recognized antigen is unknown. Base quality data are lacking; no much larger clone is found one base away. This sequence originates from a man aged 25-45 years who received the YFV17D yellow fever vaccine. The chain joins TRBV6-6 to TRBJ2-1, with TRBD1 matching 10 junction bases. Source: PBMCs, taken 5 days after the yellow fever booster vaccination. CDR3 region: CASSTGTGVLFF. The DNA reads as follows: TGTGCCAGCAGTACCGGGACAGGGGTTCTGTTCTTC.